Shown below are 17 T cell receptor beta chains from a single sample sequenced in a study of human T cells and chemical hapten exposure. Via MiXCR, TCRdb re-called the RACE reads, giving one row per CDR3 protein. The repertoire has a few hundred thousand distinct CDR3 sequences, roughly 6% of them found once; the top ten carry around 8.6%. Time point: pre-sensitization, week 0. This sample's treatment: therapeutic diphenylcyclopropenone sensitization with weekly scalp DPC. Sequences were derived from whole blood, sampled in connection with sensitization to the hapten diphenylcyclopropenone (DPC). These receptors were collected from a woman in her late teens or twenties with alopecia areata. Some clones in this sample may be carry-over from other donors' samples.

The gene calls are TRBV7-2 and TRBJ1-2; TRBD1 is a possible D gene (6 bases). Trimming shortened V by 3 bases and J by 4 bases, and 18 bases separated the two germline ends. The CDR3 runs 16 residues. CDR1 SGHTA and CDR2 FQGNSA come from the germline V gene. CDR3 protein: CASSFSLGGESYGYTF. The CDR3 region has the DNA TGTGCCAGCAGCTTTTCCCTAGGGGGAGAGTCCTATGGCTACACCTTC.

This clonotype was seen at least ten times. This chain joins TRBV6-2 or TRBV6-3 and TRBJ2-7; TRBD1 aligns across 7 bases. The germline V gene encodes CDR1 MNHEY and CDR2 SVGEGT. CDR3 length: 14 amino acids. The ends lost 2 bases at V and 3 bases at J; junction bases unmatched: 4. CDR3 loop: CASSYRTGLYEQYF. The CDR3 DNA sequence: TGTGCCAGCAGTTACCGGACAGGACTCTACGAGCAGTACTTC.

A remark on this clonotype: This may come from a read error, since a much larger clone is one base off. V is TRBV10-3 and J is TRBJ1-1, with 8 bases that match TRBD1. The CDR3 runs to 15 residues. The germline gives CDR1 ENHRY, CDR2 SYGVKD. With 4 bases clipped from V and 4 bases from J, the junction kept 8 bases outside the gene matches. As DNA, the CDR3 is TGTGCCATCAGTGTCCAGGGGGCATCGGCCACTGAAGCTTTCTTT. Amino acids: CAISVQGASATEAFF.

This clonotype has just a few counts. The J gene is TRBJ1-4, the V gene TRBV7-3; unclear D gene. Trimming took off 0 bases at V and 0 bases at J, with 5 bases between the two ends. The CDR3 length is 15 residues. Germline assignment: CDR1 SGHTA and CDR2 FQGTGA. The CDR3 DNA follows: TGTGCCAGCAGCTTAACAGCCGCAACTAATGAAAAACTGTTTTTT. This encodes CASSLTAATNEKLFF. The variable domain in full, with the rest retrieved from reference TRBV7-3 and TRBJ1-4, is GAGVSQTPSNKVTEKGKYVELRCDPISGHTALYWYRQSLGQGPEFLIYFQGTGAADDSGLPNDRFFAVRPEGSVSTLKIQRTERGDSAVYLCASSLTAATNEKLFFGSGTQLSVL.

A few counts support this clonotype. The chain employs TRBV6-1 and TRBJ1-5; maybe TRBD1 (5 bases). The CDR3 consists of 18 residues. Looked up from germline, CDR1 is MNHNS and CDR2 is SASEGT. Trimming shortened V by 5 bases and J by 2 bases, and 22 bases separated the two germline ends. As DNA, the CDR3 is TGTGCCAGCAGTACCCACCATGGGGGAAACAGTCGCAATCAGCCCCAGCATTTT. Protein sequence: CASSTHHGGNSRNQPQHF.

In this sample, this clonotype turned up many times. The rearrangement uses TRBV3-2 and TRBJ1-1. TRBV3-2 is classified as a pseudogene. CDR3 size: 11 residues. The CDR3 DNA reads as TGTGCCAGCAGAAAGGTCACTGAAGCTTTCTTT. Its translation: CASRKVTEAFF.

This clonotype was seen ten or more times. The chain employs TRBV13 and TRBJ2-3; perhaps TRBD2 as D (7 bases). The CDR3 is 16 residues long. The germline CDR1 and CDR2 sequences are PRHDT and FYEKMQ (reference sequence). Between the trimmed V and J ends, which lost 5 bases and 2 bases, there was a span of 17 bases. CDR3 in amino acids: CASSARAGDITDTQYF. CDR3 DNA: TGTGCCAGCAGCGCAAGGGCGGGGGACATCACAGATACGCAGTATTTT.

This clonotype was observed a few times. The rearrangement links TRBV7-3 to TRBJ1-2; the match to TRBD1 covers 7 bases. CDR1 and CDR2 from the germline V gene are SGHTA and FQGTGA. Germline trimming cut 5 bases from V and 6 bases from J; bases unmatched to any gene: 6. The CDR3 length is 13 residues. CDR3 sequence: CASSRDREHGYTF. CDR3 nucleotides: TGTGCCAGCAGCCGAGACAGGGAGCATGGCTACACCTTC.

This clonotype was detected many times. The chain links TRBV6-2 or TRBV6-3 to TRBJ1-1, with D perhaps matching TRBD1 (5 bases). The CDR3 length is 14 residues. Looked up from germline, CDR1 is MNHEY and CDR2 is SVGEGT. V lost 0 bases, J lost 5 bases, and 10 bases lay in between. The CDR3 bases are TGTGCCAGCAGTTACTCAGGGGCCGGAACTGAAGCTTTCTTT. This encodes CASSYSGAGTEAFF.

The chain uses TRBV7-9 and TRBJ1-6, with a possible D match to TRBD1 (6 bases). Germline V gives CDR1 SEHNR, CDR2 FQNEAQ (reference sequence). V dropped 5 bases and J dropped 7 bases, with 12 bases sitting between them. The CDR3 covers 14 residues. The CDR3 DNA follows: TGTGCCAGCAGCCTATGGACAGTAAATTCACCCCTCCACTTT. It encodes CASSLWTVNSPLHF.

This clonotype was counted many times. V usage is TRBV7-3 and J usage is TRBJ2-2; 10 positions agree with TRBD2. Looked up from germline, CDR1 is SGHTA and CDR2 is FQGTGA. The CDR3 has 16 amino acids. The V segment lost 5 bases and the J segment 0 bases; nucleotides outside the gene matches: 3. CDR3 DNA sequence: TGTGCCAGCAGCCCCGGACTAGCGGCGAACACCGGGGAGCTGTTTTTT. Its protein product is CASSPGLAANTGELFF.

V usage is TRBV3-1 and J usage is TRBJ1-6; 8 nucleotides match TRBD1. The CDR3 contains 16 residues. V gave up 7 bases and J gave up 5 bases; unmatched junction bases: 10. Germline V gives CDR1 LGHDT, CDR2 YNNKEL (reference sequence). Here the CDR3 reads CASKAAGQGDNSPLHF. The CDR3 region has the DNA TGTGCCAGCAAAGCCGCAGGACAGGGTGATAATTCACCCCTCCACTTT.

The chain employs TRBV6-5 and TRBJ2-5; 12 bases are a match to TRBD2. The V segment lost 0 bases and the J segment 2 bases; nucleotides outside the gene matches: 7. The CDR3 runs 18 residues. The V gene's germline CDR1 is MNHEY and CDR2 SVGAGI. CDR3 region: CASSYSGLAGGIQETQYF. CDR3 coding DNA: TGTGCCAGCAGTTACTCTGGTCTAGCGGGGGGGATACAAGAGACCCAGTACTTC.

V gene TRBV6-2 or TRBV6-3 combines with J gene TRBJ1-2, with 9 bases fitting TRBD1. Germline V lookup: CDR1 MNHEY, CDR2 SVGEGT. The CDR3 length is 14 residues. Trimming at V came to 0 bases and at J to 6 bases, leaving 2 bases not matched to a gene. For the CDR3, the DNA is TGTGCCAGCAGTTACTCGAGACAGGGGGATGGCTACACCTTC. It codes for CASSYSRQGDGYTF.

Comment on this clonotype: A much larger clone differs from this one at a single base, so this may be a read error. The J gene is TRBJ1-4, the V gene TRBV5-1, with 7 bases that match TRBD1. Looked up from germline, CDR1 is SGHRS and CDR2 is YFSETQ. This CDR3 comprises 15 residues. The CDR3 region has the DNA TGCGCCAGCAGCTTGAGAGGGACAGCTAATGAAAAACCGTTTTTT. Amino acids: CASSLRGTANEKPFF.

This clonotype was found a few times. The chain combines TRBV12-3 or TRBV12-4 with TRBJ1-2, with TRBD1 as a possible D gene (5 bases). V shed 4 bases and J shed 4 bases, with 13 bases lying between them. This CDR3 region has 14 residues. The CDR3: CASSYAGTIYGYTF. The CDR3 DNA reads as TGTGCCAGCAGTTACGCAGGGACGATCTATGGCTACACCTTC.

In its sample, this clonotype was seen many times. The CDR3 protein is CASSLRTGTSGANVLTF. The CDR3 DNA is TGTGCCAGCAGCCTTAGGACGGGGACCTCTGGGGCCAACGTCCTGACTTTC. The chain links TRBV27 to TRBJ2-6; D possibly uses TRBD1 or TRBD2 (5 bases each). There are 17 residues in the CDR3. V lost 6 bases to trimming and J lost 0 bases, with 15 bases between them. Per germline, CDR1 MNHEY and CDR2 SMNVEV (reference sequence).